This T cell receptor beta chain was identified in a study of T cell changes during pregnancy in multiple sclerosis. The repertoire was sequenced with immunoSEQ multiplex PCR; TCRdb's copy has only in-frame clones and lacks some. The data show 40,000 to 60,000 clones, approximately 95% seen once. Deletions cut 1 base from V and 1 base from J, with 4 bases between. CDR3 length: 13 amino acids. Germline V gene sequence: CDR1 SGHNT, CDR2 YENEEA. The material was CD8+ T cells from peripheral blood mononuclear cells, obtained in the first trimester of pregnancy. This TCR was recovered from a female donor with multiple sclerosis, enrolled in a pregnancy study. The chain has TRBV11-3 and TRBJ1-1; D remains ambiguous. The CDR3 is CASSLGANTEAFF. The CDR3 bases are TGTGCCAGCAGCTTAGGGGCGAACACTGAAGCTTTCTTT.